The T cell receptor (beta chain) under discussion was sequenced for a study of cytomegalovirus exposure and HLA in healthy donors. On the study more broadly: A prior analysis found about 110 million unique TCR beta sequences from roughly 180 million T cells. Study-wide findings and caveats: Later analysis identified a missense DCLRE1C variant that was linked to TCR beta V- and J-gene trimming.

This PCR relied on a set of 60 Vbeta primers and 13 Jbeta primers. The data were produced by immunoSEQ multiplex PCR, yet TCRdb's version contains in-frame clones alone and is incomplete. The sample has about 160,000 clones; around 69% are singletons. Points on this clone: Antigen specificity is unknown.

The V gene's germline CDR1 is SGHTA and CDR2 FQGTGA. The CDR3 is 15 residues long. After removal of 2 bases from V and 6 bases from J, the junction contained 7 bases not matched to a gene. Sequencing was done on a sample of PBMCs. The receptor's source is a woman in her twenties or thirties in good health and CMV-seronegative. The chain carries TRBV7-3 and TRBJ2-3, with TRBD2 matching 8 bases. The CDR3 region has the DNA TGTGCCAGCAGCTTAGGGCTTGGCGGGAGGGATACGCAGTATTTT. This gives the protein CASSLGLGGRDTQYF.